A selection of T cell receptor beta chains follows, all from one sample in a study of technical replicates of blood from several donors. Clones were read by immunoSEQ multiplex PCR, and TCRdb kept only the in-frame ones, dropping some. Of 84,000 or so clones listed, roughly 94% are singletons. The sequenced sample was T cells isolated from PBMCs. These receptors originate from a human donor in good health. Both conserved end residues are part of each CDR3. Each record gives: D gene, V gene, clone size, J gene, CDR3 protein, CDR3 DNA. The D gene is left open where the match is weak. Some rows have no size entry. The others give once, few or many, or a class for an expanded clone.

D: NA
V: TRBV11-2
size: NA
J: TRBJ1-2
CDR3: CASSPNPGTAPPQYGYTF
DNA: TGTGCCAGCAGCCCCAACCCAGGTACGGCACCTCCACAATATGGCTACACCTTC

D: NA
V: TRBV5-6
size: NA
J: TRBJ1-2
CDR3: CASSLLLPGVGGYTF
DNA: TGTGCCAGCAGCTTGTTGTTGCCCGGGGTGGGCGGCTACACCTTC

D: TRBD2
V: TRBV10-2
size: NA
J: TRBJ2-2
CDR3: CASRTSGLSNTGELFF
DNA: TGCGCCAGCAGGACTAGCGGTCTTTCGAACACCGGGGAGCTGTTTTTT

D: NA
V: TRBV6-1
size: NA
J: TRBJ1-3
CDR3: CASKNTGHSGNTIYF
DNA: TGTGCCAGCAAGAATACAGGGCACTCTGGAAACACCATATATTTT

D: TRBD2
V: TRBV2
size: NA
J: TRBJ2-1
CDR3: CASSLTSGRAYEQFF
DNA: TGTGCCAGCAGCCTGACTAGCGGGAGGGCCTATGAGCAGTTCTTC

D: NA
V: TRBV5-1
size: NA
J: TRBJ2-3
CDR3: CASTTGVNADTQYF
DNA: TGCGCCAGCACTACGGGAGTAAACGCAGATACGCAGTATTTT

D: TRBD2
V: TRBV6-1
size: NA
J: TRBJ2-1
CDR3: CASSRGGTYNEQFF
DNA: TGTGCCAGCAGTCGGGGAGGGACCTACAATGAGCAGTTCTTC

D: TRBD1
V: TRBV5-1
size: NA
J: TRBJ2-5
CDR3: CASSLGGQGGETQYF
DNA: TGCGCCAGCAGCTTGGGGGGACAGGGAGGAGAGACCCAGTACTTC

D: TRBD2
V: TRBV5-6
size: NA
J: TRBJ2-5
CDR3: CASSLGGIKLAIEGETQYF
DNA: TGTGCCAGCAGCTTGGGCGGTATCAAACTAGCGATTGAGGGAGAGACCCAGTACTTC

D: TRBD1
V: TRBV30
size: once
J: TRBJ1-6
CDR3: CAWDTGGNSPLHF
DNA: TGTGCCTGGGACACAGGGGGAAATTCACCCCTCCACTTT

D: NA
V: TRBV7-9
size: once
J: TRBJ1-3
CDR3: CASSYQGRADTIYF
DNA: TGTGCCAGCAGCTACCAGGGAAGGGCGGACACCATATATTTT

D: NA
V: TRBV2
size: NA
J: TRBJ1-1
CDR3: CASSEGVSARLNTEAFF
DNA: TGTGCCAGCAGTGAAGGAGTTAGCGCGCGATTGAACACTGAAGCTTTCTTT

D: TRBD2
V: TRBV7-9
size: NA
J: TRBJ2-3
CDR3: CASSLALAGVTDTQYF
DNA: TGTGCCAGCAGCCTCGCTCTAGCGGGAGTCACAGATACGCAGTATTTT

D: TRBD2
V: TRBV7-2
size: NA
J: TRBJ2-3
CDR3: CASRPTPSGRADTQYF
DNA: TGTGCCAGCAGACCTACACCTAGCGGGAGGGCCGATACGCAGTATTTT

D: NA
V: TRBV6-5
size: NA
J: TRBJ1-3
CDR3: CASSRRGDSGNTIYF
DNA: TGTGCCAGCAGTCGACGGGGGGACTCTGGAAACACCATATATTTT

D: NA
V: TRBV7-9
size: NA
J: TRBJ1-5
CDR3: CASSLENGAGQPQHF
DNA: TGTGCCAGCAGCTTAGAAAATGGGGCAGGTCAGCCCCAGCATTTT

D: NA
V: TRBV7-9
size: NA
J: TRBJ1-1
CDR3: CASSTDTKFDEAFF
DNA: TGTGCCAGCAGCACCGACACAAAGTTCGACGAAGCTTTCTTT

D: NA
V: TRBV29-1
size: NA
J: TRBJ1-2
CDR3: CSVVWGVVGYTF
DNA: TGCAGCGTTGTCTGGGGGGTGGTTGGCTACACCTTC

D: TRBD1
V: TRBV6-6
size: NA
J: TRBJ2-4
CDR3: CASSYLQGQGQNIQYF
DNA: TGTGCCAGCAGTTACCTTCAGGGACAGGGACAAAACATTCAGTACTTC

D: NA
V: TRBV10-3
size: NA
J: TRBJ1-2
CDR3: CAISPTGEGRNGYTF
DNA: TGTGCCATCAGCCCTACTGGGGAGGGTAGGAATGGCTACACCTTC

D: NA
V: TRBV4-1
size: NA
J: TRBJ1-2
CDR3: CASSRGKQQGHGYTF
DNA: TGCGCCAGCAGCCGCGGAAAGCAACAGGGCCATGGCTACACCTTC

D: TRBD2
V: TRBV4-2
size: NA
J: TRBJ2-7
CDR3: CASSPPGGRTYEQYF
DNA: TGTGCCAGCAGCCCCCCCGGCGGGAGAACCTACGAGCAGTACTTC

D: TRBD1
V: TRBV7-2
size: once
J: TRBJ2-7
CDR3: CASSLGGQVRRAEYF
DNA: TGTGCCAGCAGCTTAGGGGGACAGGTGAGAAGGGCCGAGTACTTC

D: TRBD2
V: TRBV27
size: NA
J: TRBJ2-7
CDR3: CASSPMTSGIVYEQYF
DNA: TGTGCCAGCAGTCCTATGACTAGCGGGATTGTCTACGAGCAGTACTTC

D: NA
V: TRBV4-1
size: NA
J: TRBJ2-7
CDR3: CASSPASSISYEQYF
DNA: TGCGCCAGCAGCCCCGCGTCAAGTATTTCCTACGAGCAGTACTTC

D: NA
V: TRBV5-1
size: NA
J: TRBJ2-3
CDR3: CASSFASSTDTQYF
DNA: TGCGCCAGCAGCTTCGCGTCGAGCACAGATACGCAGTATTTT

D: TRBD2
V: TRBV2
size: NA
J: TRBJ2-1
CDR3: CASSKGLNPYNEQFF
DNA: TGTGCCAGCAGCAAGGGACTAAACCCCTACAATGAGCAGTTCTTC

D: NA
V: TRBV18
size: once
J: TRBJ2-6
CDR3: CASSPYNSGANVLTF
DNA: TGTGCCAGCTCGCCCTATAACTCTGGGGCCAACGTCCTGACTTTC

D: TRBD1
V: TRBV11-3
size: NA
J: TRBJ2-7
CDR3: CASSLVGRGNDEQYF
DNA: TGTGCCAGCAGCTTAGTTGGCAGGGGGAACGACGAGCAGTACTTC

D: NA
V: TRBV18
size: NA
J: TRBJ1-5
CDR3: CASSPPGGDQPQHF
DNA: TGTGCCAGCTCACCACCGGGGGGGGATCAGCCCCAGCATTTT

D: NA
V: TRBV25-1
size: NA
J: TRBJ2-1
CDR3: CASSRGGNYNEQFF
DNA: TGTGCCAGCAGTCGAGGGGGAAACTACAATGAGCAGTTCTTC

D: NA
V: TRBV4-2
size: NA
J: TRBJ2-2
CDR3: CASSQDPPGELTGELFF
DNA: TGTGCCAGCAGCCAAGATCCCCCGGGAGAGCTCACCGGGGAGCTGTTTTTT